The next 15 T cell receptor beta chains were all read from a single sample in a study of blood T cell repertoires in COVID-19. Here immunoSEQ multiplex PCR was the method, and the copy in TCRdb shows in-frame clones only, minus some. The data show under 80,000 clones, with 83% seen just once and around 6% held by the top ten. The sequencing input was peripheral blood. The receptors here all came from a woman aged 60-75 years with acute or convalescent COVID-19.

The V and J genes are TRBV27 and TRBJ1-2, with no clear D. This CDR3 region has 13 residues. V gave up 6 bases and J gave up 3 bases, with 11 bases separating them. Germline V lookup: CDR1 MNHEY, CDR2 SMNVEV (reference sequence). The CDR3 loop is CASSFRSHYGYTF. The DNA for the CDR3 is TGTGCCAGCAGCTTTCGTAGTCACTATGGCTACACCTTC.

The rearrangement uses TRBV27 and TRBJ1-6; TRBD1 might be the D (6 bases). Trimming cost V 3 bases and J 7 bases, with 13 bases left between them. Germline-derived CDR1 and CDR2 are MNHEY and SMNVEV (reference sequence). CDR3 length: 15 residues. In nucleotides, the CDR3 is TGTGCCAGCAGTTTGGCAGGGGTTGGGAATTCACCCCTCCACTTT. Protein sequence: CASSLAGVGNSPLHF.

The CDR3 bases are TGTGCCAGCAGCGTGCGGCAGCTAGGCGATGAGCAGTTCTTC. Translation: CASSVRQLGDEQFF. The chain recombines TRBV11-1 with TRBJ2-1, with D unresolved. V was trimmed by 5 bases and J by 8 bases, leaving 16 bases between them. The CDR3 is 14 residues long. Per germline, CDR1 SGHAT and CDR2 FQDESV (reference sequence).

The CDR3 is CASSIPRGGHGYTF. CDR3 in DNA: TGTGCCAGTAGTATACCCCGGGGGGGGCATGGCTACACCTTC. The chain joins TRBV19 to TRBJ1-2, with a possible D match to TRBD1 (6 bases). The V gene's germline CDR1 is LNHDA and CDR2 SQIVND (reference sequence). V lost 2 bases and J lost 6, with 13 bases in between. The CDR3 runs to 14 residues. Drawing the rest from reference TRBV19 and TRBJ1-2, the complete variable domain is DGGITQSPKYLFRKEGQNVTLSCEQNLNHDAMYWYRQDPGQGLRLIYYSQIVNDFQKGDIAEGYSVSREKKESFPLTVTSAQKNPTAFYLCASSIPRGGHGYTFGSGTRLTVV.

J is TRBJ1-2 and V is TRBV6-1; D gene uncertain. The V end was cut by 3 bases, the J end by 8 bases, with 13 bases between. This CDR3 has 13 amino acids. Looked up from germline, CDR1 is MNHNS and CDR2 is SASEGT. CDR3 sequence: CASSDRFTMGYTF. CDR3 nucleotides: TGTGCCAGCAGTGACAGGTTTACGATGGGCTACACCTTC.

The gene calls are TRBV2 and TRBJ2-6; D remains ambiguous. CDR3 length: 16 residues. Germline V gene sequence: CDR1 SNHLY, CDR2 FYNNEI. V dropped 7 bases and J dropped 0 bases, with 13 bases sitting between them. The CDR3 loop is CASMASRNSGANVLTF. DNA for the CDR3: TGTGCCAGCATGGCGAGCAGGAACTCTGGGGCCAACGTCCTGACTTTC. Using reference TRBV2 and TRBJ2-6 for the parts outside the CDR3, the full variable domain is EPEVTQTPSHQVTQMGQEVILRCVPISNHLYFYWYRQILGQKVEFLVSFYNNEISEKSEIFDDQFSVERPDGSNFTLKIRSTKLEDSAMYFCASMASRNSGANVLTFGAGSRLTVL.

The CDR3, as DNA: TGTGCCAGCAGTTCCATGGGGGGCTCTGGAAACACCATATATTTT. Residues: CASSSMGGSGNTIYF. The chain is built from TRBV6-2 or TRBV6-3 and TRBJ1-3; possible D gene TRBD1, 5 bases. Germline V gene lookup returns CDR1 MNHEY and CDR2 SVGEGT. The germline V and J ends were trimmed by 4 bases and 0 bases, with 10 bases remaining between them. This CDR3 is 15 amino acids long.

The V and J genes are TRBV7-9 and TRBJ2-7; 11 nucleotides agree with TRBD2. V shed 5 bases and J 1 base; nucleotides not matched to a gene: 4. The length of the CDR3 is 15 residues. CDR1 and CDR2 from the germline V gene are SEHNR and FQNEAQ (reference sequence). The CDR3 region has the DNA TGTGCCAGCAGCCCGAGGACTAGCGGGTCCTACGAGCAGTACTTC. Its protein is CASSPRTSGSYEQYF.

The CDR3 region has the DNA TGTGCCAGCAGTGTGGGAGGTATTGTAGCTGAAGCTTTCTTT. Translated, it gives CASSVGGIVAEAFF. The genes are TRBV2 and TRBJ1-1; D not resolved. Germline V gives CDR1 SNHLY, CDR2 FYNNEI. V gave up 4 bases and J gave up 6 bases, with 15 bases separating them. CDR3 size: 14 residues.

This clone has a handful of counts. The chain employs TRBV2 and TRBJ1-6, with D unresolved. The CDR3 has 14 amino acids. Trimming removed 2 bases at V and 6 bases at J, with 8 bases between. Per the germline V gene, CDR1 is SNHLY and CDR2 is FYNNEI. The CDR3 nucleotides are TGTGCCAGCAGTGAACGGGGAATTAATTCACCCCTCCACTTT. As protein: CASSERGINSPLHF.

The V and J genes are TRBV5-1 and TRBJ2-5; the match to TRBD2 covers 8 bases. Germline loops: CDR1 SGHRS, CDR2 YFSETQ. The length of the CDR3 is 17 residues. Trimming cost V 5 bases and J 1 base; bases outside gene matches: 13. The CDR3 bases are TGCGCCAGCAGAAAAGGAGGGCTAGCGGGTTTCCAAGAGACCCAGTACTTC. Its protein is CASRKGGLAGFQETQYF.

J is TRBJ2-5 and V is TRBV6-6; 7 nucleotides agree with TRBD2. The ends lost 5 bases at V and 3 bases at J; junction bases unmatched: 6. Per the germline V gene, CDR1 is MNHNY and CDR2 is SVGAGI (reference sequence). This CDR3 has 14 residues. The CDR3 reads CASSPGGSKETQYF. The CDR3 nucleotides are TGTGCCAGCAGTCCCGGGGGGTCCAAAGAGACCCAGTACTTC.

V gene TRBV4-1 combines with J gene TRBJ2-7; TRBD2 matches 9 bases. With V trimmed by 4 bases and J by 5 bases, 9 bases remained unmatched. Germline CDR1 reads MGHRA; CDR2 reads YSYEKL. The CDR3 is 15 amino acids. Written as DNA, the CDR3 is TGCGCCAGCAGCCCAGGCGGGGGGGCGGTCCACGAGCAGTACTTC. Translated: CASSPGGGAVHEQYF.

V is TRBV6-1 and J is TRBJ1-4; 7 bases agree with TRBD1. Germline V gene data show CDR1 as MNHNS and CDR2 as SASEGT. J gave up 5 bases and V 0 bases, and 3 bases lay outside the gene matches. CDR3 length: 15 amino acids. CDR3 loop: CASSEAWTGNEKLFF. Here the CDR3 DNA reads TGTGCCAGCAGTGAAGCGTGGACAGGAAATGAAAAACTGTTTTTT.

The chain is built from TRBV2 and TRBJ1-2, with 8 bases matching TRBD1. The junction had 15 bases not matched to a gene; V was cut back by 7 bases and J by 8 bases. This CDR3 spans 15 amino acids. Germline loops: CDR1 SNHLY, CDR2 FYNNEI. CDR3 nucleotide sequence: TGTGCCAGCACCAGACTCGAAGGACAGGGAGGGGGCTACACCTTC. This encodes CASTRLEGQGGGYTF.